This T cell receptor (beta chain) was identified during a study of prognosis after radiotherapy for stage I lung cancer. Study information: Early 2018 to early 2019 saw enrollment of stage I non-small cell lung cancer patients. None of the patients had concurrent treatment alongside stereotactic body radiotherapy.

Genomic DNA was the source, and TCR beta CDR3 was amplified from it by two-round multiplex PCR. Gene-specific primers for each TRBV and TRBJ gene drove first-round PCR. TCRdb re-called the multiplex PCR reads through MiXCR, storing one row per CDR3 protein. The sample yields some 39,000 distinct CDR3 sequences, around a quarter seen once. Points from the study as a whole: Nobody established whether the expanded TCR clones were specific to the tumor. Gene usage of TRBV and TRBJ reportedly differed between patients with and without metastases.

The sample holds many counts of this clonotype. Its antigen is not known. This CDR3 has 12 residues. Trimming took off 3 bases at V and 5 bases at J, with 7 bases between the two ends. Germline values: CDR1 KGHSH, CDR2 LQKENI. This clonotype was obtained from a donor over 45 with non-small cell lung cancer. The V call is TRBV18, the J call TRBJ2-5; D not resolved. The sequencing here drew on PBMCs, taken before or after stereotactic body radiation therapy (not recorded which). The CDR3 loop reads CASSPSRETQYF. Here the CDR3 DNA reads TGTGCCAGCTCACCCAGTCGGGAGACCCAGTACTTC.